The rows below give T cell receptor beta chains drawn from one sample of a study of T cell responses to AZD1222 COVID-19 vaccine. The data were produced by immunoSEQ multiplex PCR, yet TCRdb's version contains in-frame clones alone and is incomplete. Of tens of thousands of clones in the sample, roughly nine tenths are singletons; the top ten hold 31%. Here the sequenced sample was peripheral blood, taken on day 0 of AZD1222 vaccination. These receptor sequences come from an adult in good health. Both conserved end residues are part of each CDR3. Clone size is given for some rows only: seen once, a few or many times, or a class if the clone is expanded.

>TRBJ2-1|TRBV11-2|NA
CASSPNSDGYNEQFF
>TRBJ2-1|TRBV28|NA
CASSGGQGEFF
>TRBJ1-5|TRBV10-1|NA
CASTERTGRRNQPQHF
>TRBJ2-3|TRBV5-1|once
CASSSEETSGQDTQYF
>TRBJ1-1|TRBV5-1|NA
CASSSSIAGQGGGAFF
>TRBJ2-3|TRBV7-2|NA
CASSPRGRPGQGPDTQYF
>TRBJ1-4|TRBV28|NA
CASSATGEGGEKLFF
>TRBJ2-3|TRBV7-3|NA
CASSPGLAGGGRTDTQYF
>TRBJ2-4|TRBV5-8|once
CASSLKNPKNIQYF
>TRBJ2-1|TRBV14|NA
CASSLIQGINEQFF
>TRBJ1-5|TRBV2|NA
CASSETRTNQPQHF